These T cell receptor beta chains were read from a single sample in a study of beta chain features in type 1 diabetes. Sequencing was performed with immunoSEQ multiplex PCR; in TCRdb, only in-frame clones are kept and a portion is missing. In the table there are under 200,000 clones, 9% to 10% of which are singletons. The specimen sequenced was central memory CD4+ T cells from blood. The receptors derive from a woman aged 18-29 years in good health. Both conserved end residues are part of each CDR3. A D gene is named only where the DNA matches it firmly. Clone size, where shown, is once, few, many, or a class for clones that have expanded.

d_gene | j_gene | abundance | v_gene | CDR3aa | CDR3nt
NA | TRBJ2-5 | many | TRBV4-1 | CASSQEEGLTDQETQYF | TGCGCCAGCAGCCAAGAGGAAGGTTTGACAGACCAAGAGACCCAGTACTTC
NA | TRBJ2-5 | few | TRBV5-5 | CASSSRPGETQYF | TGTGCCAGCAGCTCCCGCCCGGGAGAGACCCAGTACTTC
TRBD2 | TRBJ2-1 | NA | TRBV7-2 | CASSSTSGGVNEQFF | TGTGCCAGCAGCTCGACTAGCGGGGGGGTTAATGAGCAGTTCTTC
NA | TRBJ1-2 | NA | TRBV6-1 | CASSEGLGAVGYTF | TGTGCCAGCAGTGAAGGTCTGGGGGCGGTTGGCTACACCTTC
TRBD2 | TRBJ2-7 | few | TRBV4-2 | CASSRATSGNALEQYF | TGTGCCAGCAGCCGGGCCACTAGCGGAAATGCCCTTGAGCAGTACTTC
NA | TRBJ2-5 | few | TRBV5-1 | CASSLAESPETQYF | TGCGCCAGCAGCTTGGCCGAGTCGCCGGAGACCCAGTACTTC
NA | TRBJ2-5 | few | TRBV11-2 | CASSLSGIGRETQYF | TGTGCCAGCAGCTTGAGCGGAATTGGGCGGGAGACCCAGTACTTC
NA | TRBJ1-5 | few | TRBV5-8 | CASSLRVGNQPQHF | TGTGCCAGCAGCTTGCGGGTGGGCAATCAGCCCCAGCATTTT
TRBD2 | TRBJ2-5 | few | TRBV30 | CAWSQASGRKETQYF | TGTGCCTGGAGTCAGGCTAGCGGGAGAAAGGAGACCCAGTACTTC
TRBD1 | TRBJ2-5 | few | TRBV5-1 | CASSLGGTGEETQYF | TGCGCCAGCAGCTTGGGTGGCACAGGGGAAGAGACCCAGTACTTC
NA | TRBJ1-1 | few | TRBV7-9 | CASSLRLESEAFF | TGTGCCAGCAGCTTACGACTAGAGAGTGAAGCTTTCTTT
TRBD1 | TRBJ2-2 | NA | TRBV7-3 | CASSSDRGGTGELFF | TGTGCCAGCAGCTCGGACAGGGGGGGCACCGGGGAGCTGTTTTTT
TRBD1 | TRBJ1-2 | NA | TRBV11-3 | CASRRDSDYGYTF | TGTGCCAGCAGACGGGACAGCGACTATGGCTACACCTTC
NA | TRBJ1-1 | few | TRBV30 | CAGLDYSGTEAFF | TGTGCCGGCCTTGACTATTCAGGCACTGAAGCTTTCTTT
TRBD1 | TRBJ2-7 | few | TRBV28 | CASSSPLSGQGTYEQYF | TGTGCCAGCAGTTCCCCCCTCTCGGGACAGGGGACCTACGAGCAGTACTTC
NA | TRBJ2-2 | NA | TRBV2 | CASSPTGSGELFF | TGTGCCAGCAGTCCTACAGGGTCCGGGGAGCTGTTTTTT
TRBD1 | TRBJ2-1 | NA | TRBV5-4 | CASSLSGTGPNEQFF | TGTGCCAGCAGCTTATCCGGGACAGGACCCAATGAGCAGTTCTTC
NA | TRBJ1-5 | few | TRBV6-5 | CASSDSYQPQHF | TGTGCCAGCAGTGACAGTTATCAGCCCCAGCATTTT
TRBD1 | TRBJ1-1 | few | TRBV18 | CASSPGQSQNTEAFF | TGTGCCAGCTCACCGGGACAGTCCCAGAACACTGAAGCTTTCTTT
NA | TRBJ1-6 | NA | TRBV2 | CAIAGEHSPLHF | TGTGCCATCGCCGGGGAACATTCACCCCTCCACTTT
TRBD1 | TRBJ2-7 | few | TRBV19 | CASSTDRGNEQYF | TGTGCCAGTAGTACGGACAGGGGTAACGAGCAGTACTTC
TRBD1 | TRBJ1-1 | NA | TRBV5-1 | CASSLTGETEAFF | TGCGCCAGCAGCCTGACAGGGGAAACTGAAGCTTTCTTT
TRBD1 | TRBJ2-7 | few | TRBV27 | CASRPLGTGAYEQYF | TGTGCCAGCAGACCTTTAGGGACAGGGGCCTACGAGCAGTACTTC
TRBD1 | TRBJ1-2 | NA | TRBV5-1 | CASQLGTVSYTF | TGTGCCAGCCAACTCGGGACAGTGAGCTACACCTTC
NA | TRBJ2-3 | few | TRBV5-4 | CASTPPGAQDTQYF | TGTGCCAGCACCCCTCCAGGCGCTCAGGATACGCAGTATTTT
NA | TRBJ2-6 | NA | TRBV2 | CASSESLEGANVLTF | TGTGCCAGCAGTGAGAGTTTAGAAGGGGCCAACGTCCTGACTTTC
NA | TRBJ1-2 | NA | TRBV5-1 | CASSFTGEANYGYTF | TGCGCCAGCAGCTTTACAGGAGAAGCTAACTATGGCTACACCTTC
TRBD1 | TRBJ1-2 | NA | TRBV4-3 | CASSQDRTGDGYTF | TGCGCCAGCAGCCAAGATAGAACAGGGGATGGCTACACCTTC
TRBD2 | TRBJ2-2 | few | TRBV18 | CASSPPGGLAGLGELFF | TGTGCCAGCTCACCACCGGGAGGACTAGCGGGGCTCGGGGAGCTGTTTTTT
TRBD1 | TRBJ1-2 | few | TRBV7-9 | CASRPNIKDRADGYTF | TGTGCCAGCAGACCAAATATTAAGGACAGGGCGGACGGCTACACCTTC
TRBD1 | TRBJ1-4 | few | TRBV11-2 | CASSKRGQGGGLFF | TGTGCCAGCAGCAAACGGGGACAGGGCGGAGGACTGTTTTTT
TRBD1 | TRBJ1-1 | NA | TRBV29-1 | CSVWDSWNTEAFF | TGCAGCGTTTGGGACAGCTGGAACACTGAAGCTTTCTTT
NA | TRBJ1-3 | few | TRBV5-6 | CASSWQGSANTIYF | TGTGCCAGCAGCTGGCAGGGAAGCGCGAACACCATATATTTT
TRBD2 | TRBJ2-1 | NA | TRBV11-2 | CASITGTSGRKLTDEQFF | TGTGCCAGCATAACCGGGACTAGCGGGAGGAAACTTACCGATGAGCAGTTCTTC
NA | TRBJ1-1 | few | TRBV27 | CATSPMNYPAEAFF | TGTGCCACCTCCCCCATGAACTACCCGGCTGAAGCTTTCTTT
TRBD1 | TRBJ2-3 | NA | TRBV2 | CASDGQASTDTQYF | TGTGCCAGCGATGGACAGGCCTCCACAGATACGCAGTATTTT
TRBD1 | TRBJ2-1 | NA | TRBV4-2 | CASSQGQGTYNEQFF | TGTGCCAGCAGCCAAGGACAGGGAACTTACAATGAGCAGTTCTTC
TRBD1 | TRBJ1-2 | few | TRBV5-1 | CASSSQGDYGYTF | TGCGCCAGCAGTTCACAGGGGGACTATGGCTACACCTTC
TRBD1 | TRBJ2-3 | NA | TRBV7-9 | CASSVTGADTQYF | TGTGCCAGCAGCGTAACAGGGGCAGATACGCAGTATTTT
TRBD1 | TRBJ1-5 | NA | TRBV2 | CASSIRTGYQPQHF | TGTGCCAGCAGTATTCGGACAGGGTATCAGCCCCAGCATTTT
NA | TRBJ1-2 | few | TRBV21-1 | CASSKVHSDYGYTF | TGTGCCAGCAGCAAAGTTCACAGTGACTATGGCTACACCTTC
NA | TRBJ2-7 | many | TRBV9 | CASSVDLDGVDEQYF | TGTGCCAGCAGCGTAGATCTAGACGGGGTGGACGAGCAGTACTTC
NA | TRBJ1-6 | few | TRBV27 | CASTPGQGRSPLHF | TGTGCCAGCACCCCGGGCCAGGGGCGCTCACCCCTCCACTTT
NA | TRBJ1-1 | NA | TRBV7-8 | CASSLEVGAAEAFF | TGTGCCAGCAGCTTAGAGGTAGGGGCAGCTGAAGCTTTCTTT
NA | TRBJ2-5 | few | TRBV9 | CASSDGWETQYF | TGTGCCAGCTCCGACGGGTGGGAGACCCAGTACTTC
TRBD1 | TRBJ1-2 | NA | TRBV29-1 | CSAWGTGGYGYTF | TGCAGCGCCTGGGGGACAGGGGGTTATGGCTACACCTTC
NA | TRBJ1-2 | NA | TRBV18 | CASSPDTNYGYTF | TGTGCCAGCTCACCGGACACTAACTATGGCTACACCTTC
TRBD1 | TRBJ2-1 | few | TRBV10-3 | CAIKRTGADNEQFF | TGTGCCATCAAACGGACAGGGGCAGACAATGAGCAGTTCTTC
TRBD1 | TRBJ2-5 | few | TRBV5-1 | CASSLDTGGETQYF | TGCGCCAGCAGCTTGGATACAGGGGGAGAGACCCAGTACTTC
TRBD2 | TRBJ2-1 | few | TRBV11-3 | CASSFAGLAGGEQFF | TGTGCCAGCAGCTTTGCTGGGCTAGCGGGGGGCGAGCAGTTCTTC
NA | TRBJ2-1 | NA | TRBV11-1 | CASSPQINSYNEQFF | TGTGCCAGCAGCCCGCAGATAAACTCCTACAATGAGCAGTTCTTC
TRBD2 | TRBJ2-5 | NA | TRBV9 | CASSVQVASGGKQETQYF | TGTGCCAGCAGCGTACAGGTTGCTAGCGGGGGGAAACAAGAGACCCAGTACTTC
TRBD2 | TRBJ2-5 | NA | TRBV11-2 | CASRSTSGEETQYF | TGTGCCAGCAGATCGACTAGCGGAGAAGAGACCCAGTACTTC